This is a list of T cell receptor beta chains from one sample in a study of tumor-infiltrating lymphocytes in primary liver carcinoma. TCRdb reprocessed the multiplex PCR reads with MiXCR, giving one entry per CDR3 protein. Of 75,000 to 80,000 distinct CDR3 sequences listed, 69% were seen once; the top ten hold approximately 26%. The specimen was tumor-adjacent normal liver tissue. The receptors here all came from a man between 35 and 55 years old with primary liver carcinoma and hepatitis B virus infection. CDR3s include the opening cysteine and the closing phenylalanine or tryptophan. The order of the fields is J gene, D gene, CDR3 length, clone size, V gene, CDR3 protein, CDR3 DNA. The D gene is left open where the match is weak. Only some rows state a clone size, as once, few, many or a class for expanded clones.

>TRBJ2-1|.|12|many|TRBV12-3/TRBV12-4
CASRVSYNEQFF
TGTGCCAGCAGGGTCTCCTACAATGAGCAGTTCTTC
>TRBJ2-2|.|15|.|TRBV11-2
CASSLVTGNTRELFF
TGTGCCAGCAGCTTAGTGACGGGTAACACCAGGGAGCTGTTTTTC
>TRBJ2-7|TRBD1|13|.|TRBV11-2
CASSWTGMYKQYF
TGTGCCAGCAGCTGGACAGGGATGTACAAACAGTACTTC
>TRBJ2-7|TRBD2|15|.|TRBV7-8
CASTFSSGITYGQYF
TGTGCCAGCACCTTCTCCAGCGGGATAACCTACGGGCAGTACTTC
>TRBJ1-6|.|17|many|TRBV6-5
CASSYSFSPGNNSPLHF
TGTGCCAGCAGTTACTCGTTTTCCCCGGGCAATAATTCACCCCTCCACTTT
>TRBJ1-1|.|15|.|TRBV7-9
CASIAWVWWDTETFF
TGTGCCAGCATCGCGTGGGTTTGGTGGGACACTGAAACTTTCTTT
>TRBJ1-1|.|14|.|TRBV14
CASSQAYLNTEAFF
TGTGCCAGCAGCCAAGCATATTTGAACACTGAAGCTTTCTTT
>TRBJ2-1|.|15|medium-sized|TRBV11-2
CASSLSQGNYNEQFF
TGTGCCAGCAGCTTAAGCCAGGGGAACTACAATGAGCAGTTCTTC
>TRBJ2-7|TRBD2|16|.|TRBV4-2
CASSQSASGVSYEQCF
TGTGCCAGCAGCCAATCGGCTAGCGGGGTTTCCTACGAGCAGTGTTTC
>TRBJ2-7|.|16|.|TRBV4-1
CASSQAGAGHSNEQYF
TGCGCCAGCAGCCAAGCGGGGGCGGGACACAGTAACGAGCAGTACTTC
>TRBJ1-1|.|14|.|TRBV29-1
CSVEDEGNGTEAFF
TGCAGCGTTGAAGATGAGGGTAACGGCACTGAAGCTTTCTTT
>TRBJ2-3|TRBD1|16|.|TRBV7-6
CASSLEGGLNTDTQYF
TGTGCCAGCAGCTTAGAAGGGGGCCTAAACACAGATACGCAGTATTTT